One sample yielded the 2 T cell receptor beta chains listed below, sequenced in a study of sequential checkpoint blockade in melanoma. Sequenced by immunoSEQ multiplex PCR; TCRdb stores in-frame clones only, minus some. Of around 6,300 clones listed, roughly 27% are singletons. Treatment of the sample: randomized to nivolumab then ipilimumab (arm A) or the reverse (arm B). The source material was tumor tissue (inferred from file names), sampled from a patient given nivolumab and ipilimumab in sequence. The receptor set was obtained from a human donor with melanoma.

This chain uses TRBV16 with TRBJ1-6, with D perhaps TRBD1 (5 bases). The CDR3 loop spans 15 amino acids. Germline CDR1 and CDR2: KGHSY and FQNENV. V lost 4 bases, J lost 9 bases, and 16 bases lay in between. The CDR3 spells CASSPTSGRGSPLHF. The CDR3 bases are TGTGCCAGCAGCCCGACCTCGGGGCGAGGTTCACCCCTCCACTTT.

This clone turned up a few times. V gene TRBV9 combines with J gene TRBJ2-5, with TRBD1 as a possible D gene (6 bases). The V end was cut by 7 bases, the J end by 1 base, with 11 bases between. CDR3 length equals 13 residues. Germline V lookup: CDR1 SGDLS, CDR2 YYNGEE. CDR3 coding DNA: TGTGCCAGCGGCCGGGACACCCAAGAGACCCAGTACTTC. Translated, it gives CASGRDTQETQYF.